The entry below describes one T cell receptor beta chain. Its cognate antigen has yet to be identified. No base quality values were provided; no much bigger clone lies one nucleotide off. CDR1 and CDR2 (MNHNS, SASEGT) derive from the germline V gene. V loses 3 bases at its end and J loses 3 bases; junction bases beyond the gene matches: 7. The CDR3 sequence holds 16 residues, the cysteine and phenylalanine included. The DNA shown is the 48-base CDR3, in frame from base 1. The data are from a study of blood T cell repertoires in COVID-19 (TCRdb year 2020). For the study in its entirety: The collaborator samples originated in the United States, Italy and Spain and spanned the acute and convalescent phases of COVID-19. The prospective study material was composed of cDNA or gDNA derived from T cells, B-cell-depleted T cells, or PBMCs. Deeply sampled blood TCRbeta repertoires from subjects exposed to, actively infected with, or recovered from COVID-19 were included in the dataset. A freely available public database, intended as a resource for researchers studying the immune response to SARS-CoV-2, is where the repertoires were released. The samples were drawn from two sources: the first 160 participants of the ongoing ImmuneRACE study, and fewer than 1,500 subjects contributed by 6 global collaborators. Sample metadata almost always included a de-identified subject ID, COVID-19 status, age in years and sex. HLA class I and class II types, where available, came from metadata supplied by the sample provider rather than from assay-based typing.

Collaborating institutions collected whole blood in K2EDTA tubes following their own protocols. For TCRbeta analysis, collaborators shipped samples in one of three forms: frozen whole blood, isolated PBMCs, or DNA extracted from either of those sample types. Study-level results and caveats: The quantity of clinical and demographic metadata differed by source and by participant and was supplied without curation.

TCRbeta CDR3 regions were amplified from genomic DNA using the immunoSEQ Assay, a bias-controlled multiplex PCR. From the authors' description of their analysis: Within the assay, amplification of reference gene primers was used to estimate how many nucleated cells each sample contained. Sequence reads were collapsed and filtered to measure the absolute abundance of every unique TCRbeta CDR3 rearrangement. Productive Simpson clonality was computed per sample as the square root of Simpson's diversity index over productive rearrangements. This is the immuneACCESS table as TCRdb keeps it, with only in-frame sequences that have V and J called. A part of the clones is gone; compared with another copy, unresolved V genes explain less than half, and the rest is unexplained. V, J and clone size are those of that table, while D and trimming were read from the DNA. The sample records approximately 190,000 clones, just over 85% of which are singletons. The ten largest clones represent around 6.5% of the sample.

The specimen sequenced was peripheral blood. The sequence links TRBV6-1 to TRBJ2-1; 8 central bases correspond to TRBD2. This receptor was taken from a man aged 80 or over with acute or convalescent COVID-19. The DNA sequence is given as TGTGCCAGCAGTGAGCTAACGGGAGGGAGCTACAATGAGCAGTTCTTC. It is translated as CASSELTGGSYNEQFF.